This is a list of T cell receptor beta chains from one sample in a study of blood T cells in healthy people across ages. TCRdb re-analysed the 5' RACE reads in MiXCR, keeping a single row per CDR3 protein. Of over 1,500,000 distinct CDR3 sequences listed, 30% to 40% were seen once; the top ten hold 23%. Sequences were obtained from blood. These receptors all stem from a human donor in good health. CDR3s include the opening cysteine and the closing phenylalanine or tryptophan. Expanded clones are given a class, and other clones once, few, many or no size at all.

TRBV24-1 - CATSEYGISYGYTF
TRBV4-2 - CASSHGRGSQHF
TRBV5-4 - CASSFTTSGDSETQYF
TRBV29-1 many CSVESGDHYGYTF
TRBV20-1 - CSALGTVNSPLHF
TRBV2 - CASRKVSEQFF
TRBV5-1 few CASSQGRTSGGEEQFF
TRBV5-1 - CASSGGVDQPQHF
TRBV5-1 - CASAGGTGLTDTQYF
TRBV6-1 few CASSATSEPYNEQFF
TRBV6-1 - CASSAPSGGTRYGELFF
TRBV12-5 - CASGFTVGQRHTEAFF
TRBV28 few CASTSPSPPRNEQFF
TRBV3-1 - CASSTSGVWGYTF
TRBV27 - CASSFVGTQYF
TRBV10-3 - CAISALAGGLYEQYF
TRBV9 - CASSAGTGQYKNYGHTF
TRBV3-1 - CASSQTGARSNEQFF
TRBV7-9 few CASSDSMDYEQYF
TRBV9 - CASSVGTESKAFF
TRBV4-1 - CASSQDRIAGGVNNYEQYF
TRBV27 few CASSFRGASYEQYF
TRBV13 few CASSSRTDYEQYF
TRBV6-2/TRBV6-3 - CASSYISGGYGYTF
TRBV12-3/TRBV12-4 many CASSAGVYEQYF
TRBV4-3 few CASSQGYSGTGETQYF
TRBV28 few CASTDYRGAYEQYF
TRBV15 few CATSSPRSPLHF